Given below is one T cell receptor beta chain in context. The data were taken from a study of blood T cells in healthy people across ages. In each sample, at least 7 million PBMCs were isolated. Primers used in a second PCR of roughly 6 to 11 cycles were a sample-barcoded 5' primer and a J-beta primer mix. TCRdb independently ran MiXCR on the 5' RACE reads; one entry per CDR3 protein. There are 800,000 to 950,000 distinct CDR3 sequences in the sample; roughly 43% occur only once, and around an eighth lies in the top ten. The CDR3 is 16 amino acids. The V gene lost 3 bases and the J gene lost 6 bases, with 19 bases spanning the gap. Per germline, CDR1 SGDLS and CDR2 YYNGEE.

The chain carries TRBV9 and TRBJ2-1; D tentatively fits TRBD1 or TRBD2 (5 bases each). Sequencing input: blood. This TCR was recovered from a man aged 30 to 45 in good health. CDR3 nucleotide sequence: TGTGCCAGCAGCGGAGGGGCCCCGTCGAGCCCCAATGAGCAGTTCTTC. Its protein product is CASSGGAPSSPNEQFF.